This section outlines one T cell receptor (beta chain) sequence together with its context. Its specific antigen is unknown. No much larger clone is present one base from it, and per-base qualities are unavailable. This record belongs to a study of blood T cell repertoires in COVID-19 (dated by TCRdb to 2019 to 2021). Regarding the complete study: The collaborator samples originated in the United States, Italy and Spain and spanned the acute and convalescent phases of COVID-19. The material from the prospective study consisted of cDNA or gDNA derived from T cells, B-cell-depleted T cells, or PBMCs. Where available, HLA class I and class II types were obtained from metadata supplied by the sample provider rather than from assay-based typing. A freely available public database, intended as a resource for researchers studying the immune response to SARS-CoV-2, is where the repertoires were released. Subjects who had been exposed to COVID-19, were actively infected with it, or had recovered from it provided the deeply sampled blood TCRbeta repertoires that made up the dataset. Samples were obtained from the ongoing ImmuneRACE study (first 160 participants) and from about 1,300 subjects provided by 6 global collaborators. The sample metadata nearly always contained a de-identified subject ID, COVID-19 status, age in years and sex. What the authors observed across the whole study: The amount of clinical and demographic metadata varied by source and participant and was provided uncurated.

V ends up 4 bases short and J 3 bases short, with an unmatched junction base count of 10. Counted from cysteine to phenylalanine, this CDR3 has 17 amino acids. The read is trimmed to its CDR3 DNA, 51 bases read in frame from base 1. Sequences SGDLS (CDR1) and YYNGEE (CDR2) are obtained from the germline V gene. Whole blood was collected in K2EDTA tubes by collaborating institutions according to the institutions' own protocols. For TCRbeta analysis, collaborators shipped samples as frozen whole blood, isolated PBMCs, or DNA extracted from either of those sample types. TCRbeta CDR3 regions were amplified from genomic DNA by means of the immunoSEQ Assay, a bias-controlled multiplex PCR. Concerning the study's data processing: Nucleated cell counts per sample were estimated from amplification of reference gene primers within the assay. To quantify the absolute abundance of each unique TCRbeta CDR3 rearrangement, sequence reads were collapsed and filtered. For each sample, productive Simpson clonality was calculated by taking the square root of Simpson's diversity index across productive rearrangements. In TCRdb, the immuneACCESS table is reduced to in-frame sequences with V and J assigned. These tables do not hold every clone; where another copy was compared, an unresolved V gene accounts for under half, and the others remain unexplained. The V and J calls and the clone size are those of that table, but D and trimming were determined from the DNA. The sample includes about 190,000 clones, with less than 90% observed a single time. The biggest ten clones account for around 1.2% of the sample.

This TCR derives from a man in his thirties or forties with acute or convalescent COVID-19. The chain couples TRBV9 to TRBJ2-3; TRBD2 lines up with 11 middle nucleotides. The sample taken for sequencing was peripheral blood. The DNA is TGTGCCAGCAGCATTAGCCTAGCGGGAGGAGGGACAGATACGCAGTATTTT. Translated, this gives CASSISLAGGGTDTQYF.